This T cell receptor (beta chain) is drawn from a study of regulatory T cells in long-lasting Graves disease. Study at large: In persistent Graves' disease, antithyroid drugs had been taken for over 5 years and TSH receptor antibodies stayed positive.

Germline V gene sequence: CDR1 LNHNV, CDR2 YYDKDF (reference sequence). The junction had 9 bases not matched to a gene; V was cut back by 3 bases and J by 0 bases. The CDR3 loop spans 17 amino acids. Time point in this sample: persistent/refractory GD, antithyroid drugs over 5 years with positive TRAb. Making the TCR library involved RNA that had been extracted from PBMCs. This clonotype was detected many times. Both iRepertoire HTBI primers and Arm-PCR of CDR3 regions were used to build the TCR beta libraries. TCRdb reprocessed the multiplex PCR reads via MiXCR and lists one record per CDR3 protein. The table lists about 450,000 distinct CDR3 sequences, 23% of them singletons, with roughly 26% in the top ten.

The V call is TRBV15, the J call TRBJ2-7; the match to TRBD1 covers 9 bases. The material sequenced was peripheral blood mononuclear cells (PBMCs), taken when the disease was refractory, from a patient treated with antithyroid drugs. The clonotype was recovered from a female donor with Graves disease. The CDR3 DNA follows: TGTGCCACCAGCAGGATGACAGGGGGTAGACTCTCCTACGAGCAGTACTTC. The encoded protein is CATSRMTGGRLSYEQYF.